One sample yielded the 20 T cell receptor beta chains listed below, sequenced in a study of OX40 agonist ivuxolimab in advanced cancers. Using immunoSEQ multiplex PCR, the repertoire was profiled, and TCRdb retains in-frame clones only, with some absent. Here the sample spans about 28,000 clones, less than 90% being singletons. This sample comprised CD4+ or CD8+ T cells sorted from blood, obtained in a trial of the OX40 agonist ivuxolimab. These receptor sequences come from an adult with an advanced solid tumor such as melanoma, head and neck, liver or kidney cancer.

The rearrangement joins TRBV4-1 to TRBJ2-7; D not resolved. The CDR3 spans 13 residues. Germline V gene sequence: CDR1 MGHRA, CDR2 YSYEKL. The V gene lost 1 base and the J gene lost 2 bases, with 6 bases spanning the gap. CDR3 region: CASSQGQAYEQYF. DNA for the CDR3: TGCGCCAGCAGCCAAGGACAAGCCTACGAGCAGTACTTC.

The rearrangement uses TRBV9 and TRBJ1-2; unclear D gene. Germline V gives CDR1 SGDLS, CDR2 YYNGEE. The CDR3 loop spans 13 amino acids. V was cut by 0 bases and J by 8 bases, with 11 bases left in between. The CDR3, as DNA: TGTGCCAGCAGCGTAGGGGGTGTGTCGGGCTACACCTTC. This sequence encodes CASSVGGVSGYTF.

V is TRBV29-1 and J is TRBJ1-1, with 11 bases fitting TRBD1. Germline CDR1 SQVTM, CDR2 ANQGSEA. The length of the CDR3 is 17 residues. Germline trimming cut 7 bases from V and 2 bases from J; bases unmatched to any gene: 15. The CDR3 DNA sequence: TGCAGCGCCCTGACCCCCCGGGACAGGGGGGCAAACACTGAAGCTTTCTTT. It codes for CSALTPRDRGANTEAFF.

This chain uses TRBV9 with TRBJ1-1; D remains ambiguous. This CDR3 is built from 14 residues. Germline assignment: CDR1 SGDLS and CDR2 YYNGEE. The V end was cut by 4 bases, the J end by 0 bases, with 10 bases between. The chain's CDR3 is CASSKGGMNTEAFF. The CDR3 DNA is TGTGCCAGCAGCAAGGGCGGGATGAACACTGAAGCTTTCTTT.

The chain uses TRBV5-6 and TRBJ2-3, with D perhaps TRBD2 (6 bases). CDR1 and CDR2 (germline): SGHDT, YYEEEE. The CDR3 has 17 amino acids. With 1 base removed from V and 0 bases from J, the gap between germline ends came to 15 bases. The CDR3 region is CASSLPGSQTSTDTQYF. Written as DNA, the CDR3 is TGTGCCAGCAGCTTGCCCGGGAGCCAAACTAGCACAGATACGCAGTATTTT.

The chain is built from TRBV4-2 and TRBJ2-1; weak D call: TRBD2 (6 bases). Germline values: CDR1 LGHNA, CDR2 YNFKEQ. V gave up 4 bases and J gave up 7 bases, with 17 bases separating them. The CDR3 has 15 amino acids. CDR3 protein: CASSPSGDIGNEQFF. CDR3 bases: TGTGCCAGCAGCCCGTCGGGGGATATCGGGAATGAGCAGTTCTTC.

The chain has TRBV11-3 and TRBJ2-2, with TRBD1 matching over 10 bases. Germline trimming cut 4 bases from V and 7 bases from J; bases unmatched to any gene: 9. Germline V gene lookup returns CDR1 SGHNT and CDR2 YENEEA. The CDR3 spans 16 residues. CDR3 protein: CASSSGQGVPFGELFF. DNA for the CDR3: TGTGCCAGCAGCTCCGGACAGGGGGTACCTTTCGGGGAGCTGTTTTTT.

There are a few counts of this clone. CDR3 in amino acids: CASRGGVEEQYF. The CDR3 region has the DNA TGTGCCAGCAGGGGGGGGGTGGAGGAGCAGTACTTC. J is TRBJ2-7 and V is TRBV6-1; 7 bases fit TRBD2. Trimming took 6 bases from V and 7 from J; bases not matched to a gene: 6. CDR3 length: 12 amino acids. Germline CDR1 reads MNHNS; CDR2 reads SASEGT.

The CDR3 DNA sequence: TGTGCCAGCAGCTTAGAGGCAGGGCTTTTTTCTAACTATGGCTACACCTTC. This sequence encodes CASSLEAGLFSNYGYTF. The chain has TRBV7-6 and TRBJ1-2, with D maybe TRBD1 (5 bases). V shed 1 base and J shed 0 bases, with 15 bases lying between them. Germline V CDR1 and CDR2: SGHVS, FNYEAQ. The CDR3 is 17 amino acids.

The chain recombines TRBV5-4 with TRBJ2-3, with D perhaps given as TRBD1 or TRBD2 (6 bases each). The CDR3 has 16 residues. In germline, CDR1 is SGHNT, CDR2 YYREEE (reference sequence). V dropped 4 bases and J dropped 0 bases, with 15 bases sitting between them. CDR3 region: CASSPLGGGSTDTQYF. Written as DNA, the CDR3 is TGTGCCAGCAGCCCCCTCGGGGGCGGTAGCACAGATACGCAGTATTTT. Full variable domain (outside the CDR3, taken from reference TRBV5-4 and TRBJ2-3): ETGVTQSPTHLIKTRGQQVTLRCSSQSGHNTVSWYQQALGQGPQFIFQYYREEENGRGNFPPRFSGLQFPNYSSELNVNALELDDSALYLCASSPLGGGSTDTQYFGPGTRLTVL.

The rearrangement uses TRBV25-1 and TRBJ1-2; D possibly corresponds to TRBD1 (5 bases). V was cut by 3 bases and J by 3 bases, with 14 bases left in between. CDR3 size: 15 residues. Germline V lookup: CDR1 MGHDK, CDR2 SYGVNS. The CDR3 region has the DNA TGTGCCAGCAGTGACAATAGAGGGGTGGACTATGGCTACACCTTC. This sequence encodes CASSDNRGVDYGYTF.

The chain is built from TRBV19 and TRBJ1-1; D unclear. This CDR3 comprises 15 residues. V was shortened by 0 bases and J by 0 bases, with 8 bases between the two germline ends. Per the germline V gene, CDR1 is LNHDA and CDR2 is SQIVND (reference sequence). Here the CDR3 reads CASSIDILMNTEAFF. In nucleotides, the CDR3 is TGTGCCAGTAGTATAGACATACTTATGAACACTGAAGCTTTCTTT.

CDR3 sequence: CASSHFRGNNEQFF. Here the CDR3 DNA reads TGCGCCAGCAGCCACTTCAGGGGGAACAATGAGCAGTTCTTC. The rearrangement links TRBV4-3 to TRBJ2-1, with 7 bases that match TRBD1. V shed 3 bases and J 5 bases; nucleotides not matched to a gene: 4. CDR3 length equals 14 residues. Germline CDR1 LGHNA, CDR2 YSLEER.

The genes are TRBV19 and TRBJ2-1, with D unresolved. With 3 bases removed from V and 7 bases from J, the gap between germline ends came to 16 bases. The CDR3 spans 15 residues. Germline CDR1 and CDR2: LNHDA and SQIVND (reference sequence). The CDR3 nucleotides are TGTGCCAGTAGTATGTTTAACCCCGGTCGGAATGAGCAGTTCTTC. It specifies CASSMFNPGRNEQFF.

In nucleotides, the CDR3 is TGTGCCACCAGCAGAGTTGGGGGGGAAATCGAGACCCAGTACTTC. Protein product: CATSRVGGEIETQYF. The chain carries TRBV15 and TRBJ2-5; 7 positions match TRBD2. J was trimmed by 5 bases and V by 1 base; bases with no gene match: 7. The CDR3 has 15 amino acids. The germline gives CDR1 LNHNV, CDR2 YYDKDF (reference sequence).

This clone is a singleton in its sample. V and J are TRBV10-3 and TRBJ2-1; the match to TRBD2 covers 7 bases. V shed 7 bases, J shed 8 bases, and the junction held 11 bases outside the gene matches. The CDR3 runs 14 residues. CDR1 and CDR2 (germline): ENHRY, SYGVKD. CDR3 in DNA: TGTGCCATCAAAGCGGGGCCGGCCGAAGATGAGCAGTTCTTC. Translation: CAIKAGPAEDEQFF.

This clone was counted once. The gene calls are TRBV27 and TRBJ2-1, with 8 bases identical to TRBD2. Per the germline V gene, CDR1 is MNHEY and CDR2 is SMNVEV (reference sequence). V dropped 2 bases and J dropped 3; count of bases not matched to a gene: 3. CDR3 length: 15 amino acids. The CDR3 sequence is CASSLAGGIYNEQFF. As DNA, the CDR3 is TGTGCCAGCAGTTTAGCGGGAGGAATCTACAATGAGCAGTTCTTC.

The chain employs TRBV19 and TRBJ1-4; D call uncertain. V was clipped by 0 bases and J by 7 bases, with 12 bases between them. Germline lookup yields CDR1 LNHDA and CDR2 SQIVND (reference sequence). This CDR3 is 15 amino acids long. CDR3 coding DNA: TGTGCCAGTAGTATAGAAACGGCGTTCCTTGAAAAACTGTTTTTT. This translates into CASSIETAFLEKLFF.

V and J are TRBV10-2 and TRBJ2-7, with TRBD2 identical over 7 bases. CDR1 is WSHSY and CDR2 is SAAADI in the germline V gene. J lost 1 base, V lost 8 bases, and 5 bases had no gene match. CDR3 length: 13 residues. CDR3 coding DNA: TGCGCCAGCCTAGCGGCCCCTTCCTACGAGCAGTACTTC. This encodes CASLAAPSYEQYF.

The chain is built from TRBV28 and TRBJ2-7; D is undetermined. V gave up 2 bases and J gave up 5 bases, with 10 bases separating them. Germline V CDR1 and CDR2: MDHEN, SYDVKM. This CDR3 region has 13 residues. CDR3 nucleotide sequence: TGTGCCAGCAGTTTAGCGGCAATCGACGAGCAGTACTTC. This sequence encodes CASSLAAIDEQYF.